This entry lists 17 T cell receptor beta chains sequenced from one sample in a study of cytomegalovirus exposure and HLA in healthy donors. Primers included in the PCR were 60 Vbeta and 13 Jbeta primers. Clones were read by immunoSEQ multiplex PCR, and TCRdb kept only the in-frame ones, dropping some. This repertoire shows around 120,000 clones, around 80% found once; its top ten account for over 0.2%. Source material: PBMCs. These receptors were taken from a man aged 45-65 years in good health and CMV-seronegative.

The chain recombines TRBV28 with TRBJ1-5; D remains ambiguous. The CDR3 has 16 residues. Germline assignment: CDR1 MDHEN and CDR2 SYDVKM. V was trimmed by 10 bases and J by 4 bases, leaving 23 bases between them. This CDR3 is CATLGKQFSLNQPQHF. The CDR3 DNA follows: TGTGCCACCCTAGGAAAGCAGTTCTCCCTAAATCAGCCCCAGCATTTT.

Points on this clone: An end of the junction differs from the germline gene, which may be a read error. V gene TRBV18 combines with J gene TRBJ1-1; the D gene is possibly TRBD1 (6 bases). Germline CDR1 is KGHSH and CDR2 is LQKENI. The CDR3 runs 16 residues. The CDR3 DNA reads as TGTGCCCGCTCGCTCCGGGACAAAGCATTCAACACTGAAGCTTTCTTT. Its translation: CARSLRDKAFNTEAFF.

The rearrangement joins TRBV11-3 to TRBJ2-2, with D hard to call. This CDR3 is 12 amino acids long. The V and J ends lost 8 bases and 6 bases respectively, with 10 bases between them. Germline V gene data show CDR1 as SGHNT and CDR2 as YENEEA. The CDR3 spells CASGEKAGELFF. DNA of the CDR3: TGTGCCAGCGGAGAAAAGGCCGGGGAGCTGTTTTTT.

The chain recombines TRBV7-2 with TRBJ2-1; 8 bases align to TRBD2. Germline CDR1 reads SGHTA; CDR2 reads FQGNSA. The ends lost 4 bases at V and 8 bases at J; junction bases unmatched: 13. There are 16 residues in the CDR3. CDR3 protein: CASSSQSGRRHDEQFF. CDR3 bases: TGTGCCAGCAGCTCCCAAAGCGGGAGAAGGCACGATGAGCAGTTCTTC. Combining the CDR3 with reference TRBV7-2 and TRBJ2-1 gives the whole variable domain GAGVSQSPSNKVTEKGKDVELRCDPISGHTALYWYRQSLGQGLEFLIYFQGNSAPDKSGLPSDRFSAERTGGSVSTLTIQRTQQEDSAVYLCASSSQSGRRHDEQFFGPGTRLTVL.

V usage is TRBV9 and J usage is TRBJ2-2; TRBD1 might be the D (5 bases). This CDR3 region has 16 residues. V gave up 0 bases and J gave up 1 base, with 10 bases separating them. In germline, CDR1 is SGDLS, CDR2 YYNGEE. Here the CDR3 DNA reads TGTGCCAGCAGCGTAGGAATAGGGGTGAACACCGGGGAGCTGTTTTTT. Encoded protein: CASSVGIGVNTGELFF.

The chain employs TRBV25-1 and TRBJ2-3, with 13 bases that match TRBD2. J lost 5 bases, V lost 3 bases, and 8 bases had no gene match. This CDR3 comprises 17 residues. Per germline, CDR1 MGHDK and CDR2 SYGVNS. CDR3 sequence: CASSDRGTSGTLDTQYF. DNA of the CDR3: TGTGCCAGCAGTGATCGGGGGACTAGCGGGACACTAGATACGCAGTATTTT. Based on the CDR3 plus reference TRBV25-1 and TRBJ2-3, the full variable domain is EADIYQTPRYLVIGTGKKITLECSQTMGHDKMYWYQQDPGMELHLIHYSYGVNSTEKGDLSSESTVSRIRTEHFPLTLESARPSHTSQYLCASSDRGTSGTLDTQYFGPGTRLTVL.

The rearrangement uses TRBV18 and TRBJ2-5; 8 bases are shared with TRBD1. The CDR3 has 15 residues. The V segment lost 1 base and the J segment 1 base; nucleotides outside the gene matches: 2. Germline CDR1 is KGHSH and CDR2 is LQKENI. The CDR3 sequence is CASSPRGQVQETQYF. The CDR3 DNA reads TGTGCCAGCTCACCACGGGGACAGGTCCAAGAGACCCAGTACTTC.

The rearrangement joins TRBV28 to TRBJ1-1; D unclear. Per germline, CDR1 MDHEN and CDR2 SYDVKM. There are 14 residues in the CDR3. Trimming took 6 bases from V and 1 from J, leaving 12 bases between them. The DNA for the CDR3 is TGTGCCAGCAGCCTCATTAGCAGGAACACTGAAGCTTTCTTT. It specifies CASSLISRNTEAFF.

CDR3 in DNA: TGTGCCAGCTCACCAATTGAAGGGACAGGGGGCACTGAAGCTTTCTTT. This gives the protein CASSPIEGTGGTEAFF. The J gene is TRBJ1-1, the V gene TRBV18; 11 bases match TRBD1. The CDR3 extends over 16 amino acids. Trimming took 2 bases from V and 4 from J; bases not matched to a gene: 6. The V gene's germline CDR1 is KGHSH and CDR2 LQKENI. Filled out from reference TRBV18 and TRBJ1-1, the complete variable domain reads NAGVMQNPRHLVRRRGQEARLRCSPMKGHSHVYWYRQLPEEGLKFMVYLQKENIIDESGMPKERFSAEFPKEGPSILRIQQVVRGDSAAYFCASSPIEGTGGTEAFFGQGTRLTVV.

The chain couples TRBV29-1 to TRBJ2-1; 10 nucleotides line up with TRBD2. CDR1 is SQVTM and CDR2 is ANQGSEA in the germline V gene. This CDR3 has 16 residues. Trimming at V came to 3 bases and at J to 2 bases, leaving 7 bases not matched to a gene. The CDR3 sequence: CSVEGPTSGTYNEQFF. The CDR3 nucleotides are TGCAGCGTTGAGGGCCCTACTAGCGGGACCTACAATGAGCAGTTCTTC.

This clone occurred a few times. This chain links TRBV6-1 with TRBJ1-5; TRBD1 is a possible D gene (6 bases). The V gene lost 5 bases and the J gene lost 3 bases, with 14 bases spanning the gap. This CDR3 has 15 residues. The germline V gene encodes CDR1 MNHNS and CDR2 SASEGT. Here the CDR3 reads CASSIEQGHNQPQHF. The CDR3 coding sequence is TGTGCCAGCAGTATTGAACAGGGTCACAATCAGCCCCAGCATTTT.

The CDR3 region has the DNA TGTGCCAGCAGTTACAACAGCTTGGGAAACACCATATATTTT. Its translation is CASSYNSLGNTIYF. The chain uses TRBV6-5 and TRBJ1-3; D remains unclear. V was trimmed by 2 bases and J by 4 bases, leaving 9 bases between them. CDR3 length: 14 amino acids. The germline gives CDR1 MNHEY, CDR2 SVGAGI.

This chain joins TRBV2 and TRBJ1-4; a possible D gene is TRBD1 (6 bases). CDR3 size: 15 residues. V shed 2 bases and J shed 8 bases, with 15 bases lying between them. The germline V gene has CDR1 SNHLY and CDR2 FYNNEI. The CDR3: CASSEWTDLGEKLFF. As DNA, the CDR3 is TGTGCCAGCAGTGAATGGACAGATCTGGGGGAAAAACTGTTTTTT.

This clone was counted a few times. The rearrangement uses TRBV5-6 and TRBJ2-7; 8 nucleotides match TRBD2. The CDR3 consists of 15 residues. V shed 2 bases and J 3 bases; nucleotides not matched to a gene: 7. Germline CDR1 and CDR2: SGHDT and YYEEEE. CDR3 sequence reads: CASSFIGSGSYEQYF. The CDR3 DNA sequence: TGTGCCAGCAGCTTTATAGGGAGCGGGAGCTACGAGCAGTACTTC. Combining the CDR3 with reference TRBV5-6 and TRBJ2-7 gives the whole variable domain DAGVTQSPTHLIKTRGQQVTLRCSPKSGHDTVSWYQQALGQGPQFIFQYYEEEERQRGNFPDRFSGHQFPNYSSELNVNALLLGDSALYLCASSFIGSGSYEQYFGPGTRLTVT.

The gene calls are TRBV27 and TRBJ2-7; TRBD1 agrees at 7 bases. This CDR3 comprises 15 residues. Germline V gives CDR1 MNHEY, CDR2 SMNVEV (reference sequence). The J segment lost 6 bases and the V segment lost 2 bases, leaving 10 bases of the junction unmatched. CDR3 region: CASSLPSTGLGEQYF. The DNA of the CDR3 is TGTGCCAGCAGTTTACCATCGACAGGGCTTGGCGAGCAGTACTTC.

The rearrangement joins TRBV7-6 to TRBJ1-1; D may be TRBD1 (6 bases). The ends were cut back, 3 bases at V and 0 bases at J, with 14 bases in the middle. The CDR3 has 16 residues. The germline V gene encodes CDR1 SGHVS and CDR2 FNYEAQ. Written as DNA, the CDR3 is TGTGCCAGCAGCTTCCGAGGGGGACGGATGAACACTGAAGCTTTCTTT. Encoded protein: CASSFRGGRMNTEAFF.

V gene TRBV2 combines with J gene TRBJ2-7; TRBD1 aligns across 8 bases. CDR3 size: 14 residues. V lost 8 bases to trimming and J lost 0 bases; unmatched junction nucleotides: 6. Germline-derived CDR1 and CDR2 are SNHLY and FYNNEI. CDR3 protein: CASRGQGNSYEQYF. The CDR3 DNA follows: TGTGCCAGCCGTGGACAGGGCAACTCCTACGAGCAGTACTTC.